This T cell receptor (beta chain) was sequenced in a study of blood T cell repertoires in COVID-19. In the source study's methods: Researchers report that nucleated cell counts were estimated from reference gene primer amplification. The protocol was immunoSEQ multiplex PCR, while the TCRdb copy is restricted to in-frame clones and leaves out a portion. V and J calls and clone size are given by that table; D and trimming were obtained from the DNA. The table shows some 270,000 clones, with roughly 85% occurring only once. Recruitment covered about 26 US areas and drew participants whose ages spanned about 18 to 95 years. Trimming shortened V by 4 bases and J by 1 base, and 17 bases separated the two germline ends. CDR1 is SGDLS and CDR2 is YYNGEE in the germline V gene. The CDR3 runs 16 residues.

The chain combines TRBV9 with TRBJ1-1; D is possibly TRBD1 (5 bases). Sequenced material: PBMCs or T cells enriched from blood (not recorded which). This TCR derives from a woman aged 50 to 60 with acute COVID-19. CDR3 coding DNA: TGTGCCAGCAGCCCCCGGGGGAGTGTTCCGAACACTGAAGCTTTCTTT. Its translation: CASSPRGSVPNTEAFF.